This TCR beta chain was identified during a study of T-cell reconstitution after alpha-beta-depleted transplantation in children. The CDR3 has 15 residues. V was shortened by 0 bases and J by 2 bases, with 11 bases between the two germline ends. Germline assignment: CDR1 SGHRS and CDR2 YFSETQ. Molecular barcoding with unique molecular identifiers was used for the TCRbeta library. TCRdb redid the calling of the PCR reads with MiXCR, one entry per CDR3 protein. Among some 300,000 distinct CDR3 sequences listed, under 13% were seen once. This chain connects TRBV5-1 to TRBJ2-5; D is ambiguous. This clonotype was sampled from a human donor who donated a stem cell graft to a child with acute lymphoblastic leukemia. The sample in question was PBMCs from the stem cell graft donor, obtained from the stem cell graft. The CDR3 DNA sequence: TGCGCCAGCAGCTTGGCCCCGACAATTCAAGAGACCCAGTACTTC. This encodes CASSLAPTIQETQYF.